The 31 T cell receptor beta chains presented below share a single source sample, sequenced in a study of shared clonotypes between healthy human individuals. The table came from immunoSEQ multiplex PCR; TCRdb's copy has only in-frame clones and leaves some out. In the table there are millions of clones, about 92% of which are singletons. CD45RO-negative, CCR7-selected cells formed the naive CD8 fraction, which excluded terminally differentiated effector memory CD45RA+ cells. The sequencing input was naive CD8+ T cells from PBMCs. The source is a man between 18 and 35 years old in good health. Some clones in this sample may be carry-over from other donors' samples.

The V gene is TRBV27, the J gene TRBJ2-2; D unclear. This CDR3 is built from 16 residues. Looked up from germline, CDR1 is MNHEY and CDR2 is SMNVEV (reference sequence). Trimming cost V 3 bases and J 5 bases, with 16 bases left between them. The CDR3 spells CASSLYGRIGTGELFF. The DNA of the CDR3 is TGTGCCAGCAGTTTGTATGGGCGGATCGGGACCGGGGAGCTGTTTTTT.

The rearrangement joins TRBV13 to TRBJ1-1, with D maybe TRBD1 (6 bases). V was shortened by 5 bases and J by 3 bases, with 19 bases between the two germline ends. CDR1 is PRHDT, CDR2 FYEKMQ, per germline (reference sequence). The CDR3 is made up of 16 amino acids. CDR3 sequence: CASSHKITDRYTEAFF. In DNA form, the CDR3 reads TGTGCCAGCAGCCACAAAATAACGGACAGATACACTGAAGCTTTCTTT.

As concerns this clone: This same CDR3 is encoded by further DNA sequences in the sample. The chain has TRBV20-1 and TRBJ1-1, with 7 bases lining up with TRBD1. Per germline, CDR1 DFQATT and CDR2 SNEGSKA (reference sequence). J was trimmed by 4 bases and V by 6 bases; bases with no gene match: 2. CDR3 size: 11 residues. CDR3: CSAPGGTEAFF. CDR3 sequence (DNA): TGCAGTGCCCCAGGGGGCACTGAAGCTTTCTTT.

Concerning this clone itself: Other DNA variants within this sample encode the same CDR3. The rearrangement links TRBV7-9 to TRBJ2-5; the D is unclear. V was trimmed by 1 base and J by 3 bases, leaving 6 bases between them. This CDR3 has 13 residues. The germline CDR1 and CDR2 sequences are SEHNR and FQNEAQ (reference sequence). The CDR3 here is CASSLGQEETQYF. CDR3 sequence (DNA): TGTGCCAGCAGCTTAGGCCAGGAAGAGACCCAGTACTTC.

The chain has TRBV28 and TRBJ1-1; D not resolved. This CDR3 spans 13 amino acids. The germline V gene has CDR1 MDHEN and CDR2 SYDVKM. The V gene lost 3 bases and the J gene lost 3 bases, with 8 bases spanning the gap. CDR3 nucleotide sequence: TGTGCCAGCAGTTTCCCAAGTGACACTGAAGCTTTCTTT. This translates into CASSFPSDTEAFF.

The sample holds one count of this clone. CDR3 loop: CAAGAATNTGELFF. CDR3 coding DNA: TGTGCCGCCGGGGCGGCAACTAACACCGGGGAGCTGTTTTTT. The chain uses TRBV28 and TRBJ2-2, with D perhaps TRBD1 or TRBD2 (5 bases each). V was trimmed by 11 bases and J by 2 bases, leaving 15 bases between them. The germline CDR1 and CDR2 sequences are MDHEN and SYDVKM. The CDR3 length is 14 residues.

J is TRBJ2-7 and V is TRBV28, with 7 positions matching TRBD2. CDR1 and CDR2 from the germline V gene are MDHEN and SYDVKM. Unmatched junction bases numbered 6, after V lost 6 bases and J lost 7 bases. The CDR3 is 12 residues long. Here the CDR3 reads CASRPLGGEQYF. DNA of the CDR3: TGTGCCAGCAGGCCTCTCGGGGGGGAGCAGTACTTC.

The rearrangement uses TRBV27 and TRBJ2-3; a weak D match, TRBD2 (6 bases). Germline V CDR1 and CDR2: MNHEY, SMNVEV (reference sequence). The CDR3 has 18 amino acids. Trimming removed 5 bases from V and 1 base from J, with 22 bases in between. In DNA, the CDR3 is TGTGCCAGCAGTCCACCCGGGACTGGCCCCCTACGCACAGATACGCAGTATTTT. Translating it yields CASSPPGTGPLRTDTQYF.

The gene calls are TRBV7-9 and TRBJ1-2; D is ambiguous. V was trimmed by 1 base and J by 0 bases, leaving 15 bases between them. In germline, CDR1 is SEHNR, CDR2 FQNEAQ (reference sequence). The CDR3 covers 17 residues. The CDR3 reads CASSLGIPGDANYGYTF. Here the CDR3 DNA reads TGTGCCAGCAGCTTAGGGATTCCCGGCGACGCTAACTATGGCTACACCTTC.

Comments on this clone: In the same sample, other DNA sequences code for this CDR3. This chain links TRBV19 with TRBJ1-1; no firm D call. The V end was cut by 5 bases, the J end by 2 bases, with 9 bases between. CDR3 length: 13 residues. CDR1 is LNHDA and CDR2 is SQIVND in the germline V gene (reference sequence). This chain's CDR3 is CASSLGRNTEAFF. DNA for the CDR3: TGTGCCAGTAGTCTCGGGAGAAACACTGAAGCTTTCTTT.

For the CDR3, the DNA is TGTGCCAGCAGCCCGGCGACAGGGACGGGTTCCTACGAGCAGTACTTC. Its translation is CASSPATGTGSYEQYF. The genes are TRBV7-9 and TRBJ2-7, with TRBD1 matching over 7 bases. Germline trimming cut 5 bases from V and 1 base from J; bases unmatched to any gene: 11. Germline CDR1 SEHNR, CDR2 FQNEAQ (reference sequence). This CDR3 is 16 amino acids long.

V gene TRBV10-3 combines with J gene TRBJ1-1; a possible D gene is TRBD1 (5 bases). The CDR3 extends over 17 amino acids. Trimming shortened V by 4 bases and J by 4 bases, and 22 bases separated the two germline ends. CDR1 ENHRY and CDR2 SYGVKD come from the germline V gene. CDR3 amino acids: CAISGPGPAGAGTEAFF. The DNA of the CDR3 is TGTGCCATCAGTGGGCCAGGCCCCGCTGGGGCAGGCACTGAAGCTTTCTTT.

The chain uses TRBV5-1 and TRBJ1-1; no clear D gene. With 1 base removed from V and 0 bases from J, the gap between germline ends came to 10 bases. The CDR3 contains 15 residues. Germline lookup yields CDR1 SGHRS and CDR2 YFSETQ. The CDR3 loop reads CASSLSVSMNTEAFF. In nucleotides, the CDR3 is TGCGCCAGCAGCTTGTCAGTTTCCATGAACACTGAAGCTTTCTTT.

The chain employs TRBV28 and TRBJ2-7; D gene uncertain. This CDR3 spans 12 amino acids. The V gene's germline CDR1 is MDHEN and CDR2 SYDVKM. V was trimmed by 5 bases and J by 5 bases, leaving 10 bases between them. This CDR3 reads CASSPGPDEQYF. DNA for the CDR3: TGTGCCAGCAGTCCCGGGCCTGACGAGCAGTACTTC.

This chain connects TRBV4-2 to TRBJ2-5; the match to TRBD1 covers 9 bases. Trimming at V came to 4 bases and at J to 4 bases, leaving 4 bases not matched to a gene. This CDR3 has 14 amino acids. The V gene's germline CDR1 is LGHNA and CDR2 YNFKEQ. The chain's CDR3 is CASSPKTGGETQYF. The CDR3 DNA reads TGTGCCAGCAGCCCTAAGACAGGGGGAGAGACCCAGTACTTC.

This clone was seen a handful of times. The V and J genes are TRBV27 and TRBJ2-1; D perhaps matches TRBD2 (5 bases). Germline values: CDR1 MNHEY, CDR2 SMNVEV (reference sequence). The CDR3 is 15 residues long. V gave up 6 bases and J gave up 0 bases, with 12 bases separating them. The CDR3 spells CASRIGKTSYNEQFF. For the CDR3, the DNA is TGTGCCAGCAGGATCGGGAAGACCTCCTACAATGAGCAGTTCTTC.

The chain combines TRBV13 with TRBJ2-6; 7 bases match TRBD1. CDR3 length: 18 residues. J lost 4 bases, V lost 3 bases, and 12 bases had no gene match. CDR1 and CDR2 (germline): PRHDT, FYEKMQ (reference sequence). The CDR3: CASSFGRDRFAGANVLTF. CDR3 DNA: TGTGCCAGCAGCTTCGGCCGGGACAGATTCGCAGGGGCCAACGTCCTGACTTTC. Combining the CDR3 with reference TRBV13 and TRBJ2-6 gives the whole variable domain AAGVIQSPRHLIKEKRETATLKCYPIPRHDTVYWYQQGPGQDPQFLISFYEKMQSDKGSIPDRFSAQQFSDYHSELNMSSLELGDSALYFCASSFGRDRFAGANVLTFGAGSRLTVL.

The CDR3 loop is CAISADRGLDYGYTF. CDR3 coding DNA: TGTGCCATCAGCGCCGACAGGGGCCTGGACTATGGCTACACCTTC. The chain recombines TRBV10-3 with TRBJ1-2; 8 positions match TRBD1. This CDR3 is 15 amino acids long. In germline, CDR1 is ENHRY, CDR2 SYGVKD. V lost 6 bases, J lost 3 bases, and 9 bases stayed unmatched.

The chain employs TRBV7-9 and TRBJ2-7; D assignment may be TRBD1 or TRBD2 (5 bases each). Germline lookup yields CDR1 SEHNR and CDR2 FQNEAQ (reference sequence). The CDR3 is 13 residues long. The V end lost 5 bases, the J end lost 6 bases, and 14 bases lay between the germline ends. The CDR3 nucleotides are TGTGCCAGCAGCCCTCCGAGAGGGACCGAGCAGTACTTC. It yields the protein CASSPPRGTEQYF.

V usage is TRBV5-1 and J usage is TRBJ2-2; unclear D gene. Looked up from germline, CDR1 is SGHRS and CDR2 is YFSETQ. V shed 0 bases and J shed 1 base, with 4 bases lying between them. CDR3 length: 14 residues. CDR3 region: CASSLGMNTGELFF. As DNA, the CDR3 is TGCGCCAGCAGCTTGGGGATGAACACCGGGGAGCTGTTTTTT.

This rearrangement joins TRBV27 to TRBJ1-2; D remains ambiguous. Deletions cut 7 bases from V and 6 bases from J, with 21 bases between. The germline V gene encodes CDR1 MNHEY and CDR2 SMNVEV (reference sequence). This CDR3 contains 15 residues. This CDR3 reads CASTLRPTGNDGYTF. CDR3 sequence (DNA): TGTGCCAGCACCCTACGACCGACGGGGAATGATGGCTACACCTTC.

V gene TRBV18 combines with J gene TRBJ1-1; the D gene is possibly TRBD1 (5 bases). There are 15 residues in the CDR3. Germline CDR1 reads KGHSH; CDR2 reads LQKENI. The V and J ends lost 1 base and 0 bases respectively, with 9 bases between them. CDR3 in amino acids: CASSPLGDLNTEAFF. Here the CDR3 DNA reads TGTGCCAGCTCACCACTGGGGGACCTGAACACTGAAGCTTTCTTT.

The genes are TRBV5-1 and TRBJ2-2; D possibly corresponds to TRBD1 (5 bases). Germline V gives CDR1 SGHRS, CDR2 YFSETQ. V was cut by 3 bases and J by 4 bases, with 16 bases left in between. The CDR3 loop spans 16 amino acids. The CDR3 reads CASSWVGREGTGELFF. The CDR3 coding sequence is TGCGCCAGCAGCTGGGTAGGCAGGGAAGGCACCGGGGAGCTGTTTTTT.

This chain connects TRBV21-1 to TRBJ1-5; TRBD1 is the table's D call, not checked against the DNA. TRBV21-1 is assigned pseudogene status. This CDR3 region has 16 residues. The CDR3 protein is CASSYRQGDSNQPQHF. The DNA of the CDR3 is TGTGCCAGCAGCTACCGACAGGGAGATTCCAATCAGCCCCAGCATTTT.

V is TRBV9 and J is TRBJ2-7; tentatively, D is TRBD2 (7 bases). This CDR3 is built from 18 residues. V was clipped by 0 bases and J by 0 bases, with 19 bases between them. Germline CDR1 SGDLS, CDR2 YYNGEE. CDR3 nucleotide sequence: TGTGCCAGCAGCGTAGGCCCTGGGGGGGGCCCCAGCTCCTACGAGCAGTACTTC. Amino acids: CASSVGPGGGPSSYEQYF.

This chain connects TRBV5-1 to TRBJ2-1, with D possibly matching TRBD2 (5 bases). Germline CDR1 SGHRS, CDR2 YFSETQ. The CDR3 runs to 16 residues. The germline V and J ends were trimmed by 3 bases and 4 bases, with 17 bases remaining between them. Written as DNA, the CDR3 is TGCGCCAGCAGCTCGTCCTGGCTAGCAAAGTACAATGAGCAGTTCTTC. Its protein is CASSSSWLAKYNEQFF. The whole variable domain, remainder taken from reference TRBV5-1 and TRBJ2-1, is KAGVTQTPRYLIKTRGQQVTLSCSPISGHRSVSWYQQTPGQGLQFLFEYFSETQRNKGNFPGRFSGRQFSNSRSEMNVSTLELGDSALYLCASSSSWLAKYNEQFFGPGTRLTVL.

The J gene is TRBJ2-1, the V gene TRBV19; no clear D gene. With 5 bases removed from V and 2 bases from J, the gap between germline ends came to 7 bases. Per germline, CDR1 LNHDA and CDR2 SQIVND (reference sequence). The CDR3 is 13 residues long. The CDR3 here is CASSFDPYNEQFF. CDR3 DNA sequence: TGTGCCAGTAGTTTTGACCCCTACAATGAGCAGTTCTTC.

This clone was seen just once. J is TRBJ2-1 and V is TRBV2, with TRBD2 identical over 11 bases. This CDR3 region has 15 residues. Trimming cost V 3 bases and J 3 bases; bases outside gene matches: 1. Germline V gives CDR1 SNHLY, CDR2 FYNNEI. The CDR3 DNA reads as TGTGCCAGCAGTGATACTAGCGGGAGCTACAATGAGCAGTTCTTC. This encodes CASSDTSGSYNEQFF.

V and J are TRBV5-1 and TRBJ1-2; D possibly corresponds to TRBD1 (5 bases). V was shortened by 0 bases and J by 5 bases, with 8 bases between the two germline ends. Looked up from germline, CDR1 is SGHRS and CDR2 is YFSETQ. The CDR3 spans 13 residues. CDR3 coding DNA: TGCGCCAGCAGCTTGGACGGGGGGTATGGCTACACCTTC. Amino acid sequence: CASSLDGGYGYTF.

The rearrangement links TRBV10-3 to TRBJ2-1, with D unclear. With 4 bases removed from V and 3 bases from J, the gap between germline ends came to 4 bases. Germline values: CDR1 ENHRY, CDR2 SYGVKD. This CDR3 comprises 12 residues. As DNA, the CDR3 is TGTGCCATCAGTGGAGGCTACAATGAGCAGTTCTTC. Its translation: CAISGGYNEQFF.

This rearrangement joins TRBV28 to TRBJ1-3; D gene unclear. Germline-derived CDR1 and CDR2 are MDHEN and SYDVKM. The length of the CDR3 is 14 residues. V was pared by 3 bases and J by 3 bases, with 9 bases between. CDR3 residues: CASSFASYGNTIYF. The CDR3 region has the DNA TGTGCCAGCAGTTTTGCCAGCTATGGAAACACCATATATTTT.